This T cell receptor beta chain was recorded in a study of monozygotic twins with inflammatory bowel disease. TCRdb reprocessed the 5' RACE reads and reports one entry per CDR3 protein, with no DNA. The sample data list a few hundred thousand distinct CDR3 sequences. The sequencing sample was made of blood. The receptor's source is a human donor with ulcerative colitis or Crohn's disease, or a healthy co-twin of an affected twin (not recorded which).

The CDR3 protein is CASPRTGRSSYEQYF. V is TRBV7-6 and J is TRBJ2-7; TCRdb selects TRBD1, and the lack of DNA leaves this call unchecked. The CDR3 loop spans 15 amino acids. Germline-derived CDR1 and CDR2 are SGHVS and FNYEAQ.